These 14 T cell receptor beta chains share one sample of origin, sequenced in a study of blood T cell repertoires in COVID-19. Only in-frame clones appear in the TCRdb table, and some are missing; sequencing was by immunoSEQ multiplex PCR. The sample consists of some 400,000 clones, roughly 86% of them appearing once. Sequencing used peripheral blood. Receptors were obtained from a human donor in a cohort sampled during active COVID-19.

Of note for this clone: Within the sample, other DNA sequences also encode this same CDR3. The chain links TRBV28 to TRBJ2-7; possibly TRBD1 for D (5 bases). The germline V gene encodes CDR1 MDHEN and CDR2 SYDVKM. V lost 6 bases, J lost 0 bases, and 12 bases lay in between. The CDR3 runs to 14 residues. The CDR3 spells CASSGTGYSYEQYF. CDR3 DNA: TGTGCCAGCAGCGGAACAGGCTACTCCTACGAGCAGTACTTC.

The rearrangement uses TRBV12-3 or TRBV12-4 and TRBJ2-4; 7 bases align to TRBD1. Trimming took 5 bases from V and 4 from J; bases not matched to a gene: 2. This CDR3 is 13 amino acids long. The chain's CDR3 is CASSGTEKNIQYF. CDR3 nucleotide sequence: TGTGCCAGCAGTGGGACAGAAAAAAACATTCAGTACTTC.

V and J are TRBV6-4 and TRBJ1-6; D uncertain. V lost 8 bases, J lost 7 bases, and 12 bases lay in between. The CDR3 contains 13 residues. Germline V gene data show CDR1 as MRHNA and CDR2 as SNTAGT. The CDR3 bases are TGTGCCAGCGGAACGGGAGGAAATTCACCCCTCCACTTT. This translates into CASGTGGNSPLHF.

The chain carries TRBV19 and TRBJ1-3, with D uncertain. Trimming pared 2 bases from V and 5 bases from J, leaving 19 bases between. Per germline, CDR1 LNHDA and CDR2 SQIVND (reference sequence). CDR3 size: 17 residues. CDR3 loop: CASSISPLRTGRNTIYF. The CDR3 DNA reads as TGTGCCAGTAGTATATCCCCACTAAGGACGGGGAGAAACACCATATATTTT.

The chain carries TRBV10-2 and TRBJ1-6; 8 nucleotides align to TRBD1. V gave up 6 bases and J gave up 7 bases; unmatched junction bases: 8. This CDR3 contains 15 residues. In germline, CDR1 is WSHSY, CDR2 SAAADI. CDR3 DNA sequence: TGCGCCAGCAGAGCGACAGGGGACTCAAATTCACCCCTCCACTTT. Its protein is CASRATGDSNSPLHF.

This clone was detected a few times. The chain uses TRBV7-9 and TRBJ2-7, with 10 bases matching TRBD2. CDR1 and CDR2 (germline): SEHNR, FQNEAQ (reference sequence). The CDR3 has 14 amino acids. V dropped 5 bases and J dropped 2; count of bases not matched to a gene: 3. CDR3 amino acids: CASSPSGGPYEQYF. CDR3 DNA: TGTGCCAGCAGCCCTAGCGGGGGACCCTACGAGCAGTACTTC. The entire variable domain, with the rest obtained from reference TRBV7-9 and TRBJ2-7, is as follows: DTGVSQNPRHKITKRGQNVTFRCDPISEHNRLYWYRQTLGQGPEFLTYFQNEAQLEKSRLLSDRFSAERPKGSFSTLEIQRTEQGDSAMYLCASSPSGGPYEQYFGPGTRLTVT.

CDR3 coding DNA: TGTGCCAGCAGTGAAGAATCCGTGGGTGCTAGCGGGAGCTACGAGCAGTACTTC. It is translated as CASSEESVGASGSYEQYF. The V and J genes are TRBV6-1 and TRBJ2-7; 10 bases line up with TRBD2. CDR1 MNHNS and CDR2 SASEGT come from the germline V gene. The CDR3 is made up of 18 amino acids. Trimming at V came to 1 base and at J to 3 bases, leaving 12 bases not matched to a gene.

The chain uses TRBV3-1 (or the pseudogene TRBV3-2) and TRBJ2-1, with 10 bases matching TRBD2. Germline values: CDR1 LGHDT, CDR2 YNNKEL (reference sequence). This CDR3 has 14 residues. Trimming at V came to 5 bases and at J to 10 bases, leaving 8 bases not matched to a gene. This CDR3 is CASSYLAGVEEQFF. CDR3 sequence (DNA): TGTGCCAGCAGCTACCTAGCGGGGGTAGAGGAGCAGTTCTTC.

The genes are TRBV9 and TRBJ2-5; TRBD2 might be the D (6 bases). The germline V gene encodes CDR1 SGDLS and CDR2 YYNGEE. The ends were cut back, 4 bases at V and 4 bases at J, with 17 bases in the middle. This CDR3 comprises 15 residues. DNA for the CDR3: TGTGCCAGCAGCTTCGGTCCCCGGGGAGGAGAGACCCAGTACTTC. Translated, it gives CASSFGPRGGETQYF.

The chain uses TRBV10-3 and TRBJ1-2, with D hard to call. Germline V gene lookup returns CDR1 ENHRY and CDR2 SYGVKD. The CDR3 spans 14 residues. V dropped 8 bases and J dropped 2 bases, with 15 bases sitting between them. CDR3 in amino acids: CAIPNGSSNYGYTF. The CDR3 nucleotides read TGTGCCATCCCTAATGGTTCCTCCAACTATGGCTACACCTTC.

The V and J genes are TRBV29-1 and TRBJ2-3; possible D gene TRBD2, 6 bases. V lost 7 bases and J lost 6, with 23 bases in between. The CDR3 runs to 15 residues. The germline gives CDR1 SQVTM, CDR2 ANQGSEA. CDR3 protein: CSAVDGGEVVDTQYF. DNA of the CDR3: TGCAGCGCCGTGGACGGGGGAGAGGTAGTGGATACGCAGTATTTT.

DNA for the CDR3: TGTGCCAGCAGCTTGAAGGGGTACACTGAAGCTTTCTTT. It yields the protein CASSLKGYTEAFF. The chain is built from TRBV13 and TRBJ1-1; D is possibly TRBD1 (5 bases). Per germline, CDR1 PRHDT and CDR2 FYEKMQ (reference sequence). Trimming stripped 3 bases from V and 3 bases from J, with 8 bases between. CDR3 length: 13 amino acids.

The V gene is TRBV18, the J gene TRBJ1-1; the D is unclear. The CDR3 spans 13 residues. Deletions cut 1 base from V and 5 bases from J, with 8 bases between. Germline V lookup: CDR1 KGHSH, CDR2 LQKENI. The CDR3 sequence is CASSPLFQTEAFF. The DNA for the CDR3 is TGTGCCAGCTCACCACTTTTTCAGACTGAAGCTTTCTTT.

This clone has just one count. CDR3 in DNA: TGTGCCAGCAGTTACTCGAAGGGGGCCTCGCGGTATGGCTACACCTTC. The encoded protein is CASSYSKGASRYGYTF. The gene calls are TRBV6-5 and TRBJ1-2; TRBD1 aligns across 7 bases. The CDR3 totals 16 residues. V shed 0 bases and J 5 bases; nucleotides not matched to a gene: 9. Germline CDR1 is MNHEY and CDR2 is SVGAGI.